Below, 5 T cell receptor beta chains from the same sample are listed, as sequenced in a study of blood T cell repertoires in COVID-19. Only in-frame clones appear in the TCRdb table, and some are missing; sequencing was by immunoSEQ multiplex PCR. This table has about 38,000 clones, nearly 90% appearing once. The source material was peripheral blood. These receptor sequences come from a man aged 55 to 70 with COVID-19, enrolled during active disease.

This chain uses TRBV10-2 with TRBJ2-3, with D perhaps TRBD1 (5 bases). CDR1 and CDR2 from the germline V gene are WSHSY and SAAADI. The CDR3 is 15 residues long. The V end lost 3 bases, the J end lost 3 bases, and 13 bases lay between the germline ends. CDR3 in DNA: TGCGCCAGCAGTGACATGACAGCCGGGACAGATACGCAGTATTTT. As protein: CASSDMTAGTDTQYF.

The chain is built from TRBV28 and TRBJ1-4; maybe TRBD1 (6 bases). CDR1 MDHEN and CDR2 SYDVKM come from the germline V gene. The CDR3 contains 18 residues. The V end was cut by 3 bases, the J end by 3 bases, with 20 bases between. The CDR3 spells CASSLGGAVLLSNEKLFF. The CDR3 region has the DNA TGTGCCAGCAGTTTGGGGGGGGCCGTTTTGCTGTCTAATGAAAAACTGTTTTTT.

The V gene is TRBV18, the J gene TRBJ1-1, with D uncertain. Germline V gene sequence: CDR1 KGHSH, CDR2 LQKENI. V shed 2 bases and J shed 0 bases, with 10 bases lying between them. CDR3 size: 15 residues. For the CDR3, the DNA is TGTGCCAGCTCACCATCCAGAGACTTGAACACTGAAGCTTTCTTT. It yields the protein CASSPSRDLNTEAFF.

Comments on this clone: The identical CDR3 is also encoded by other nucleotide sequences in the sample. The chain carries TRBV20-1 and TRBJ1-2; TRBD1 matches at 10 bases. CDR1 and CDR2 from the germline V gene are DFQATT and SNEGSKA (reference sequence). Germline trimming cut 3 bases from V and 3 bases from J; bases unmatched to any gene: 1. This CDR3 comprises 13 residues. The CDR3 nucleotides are TGCAGTGCTAGTGGGACAGGGGACTATGGCTACACCTTC. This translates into CSASGTGDYGYTF.

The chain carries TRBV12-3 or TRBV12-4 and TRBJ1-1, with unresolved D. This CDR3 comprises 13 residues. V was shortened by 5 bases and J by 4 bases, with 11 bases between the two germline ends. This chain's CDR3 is CASSVTSVTEAFF. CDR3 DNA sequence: TGTGCCAGCAGTGTAACGTCAGTCACTGAAGCTTTCTTT.